The 21 T cell receptor beta chains presented below share a single source sample, sequenced in a study of vaccination effects on CD4 cells after COVID-19. Antigen specificity for these receptors is unknown. Viral peptide pools were used in the ViraFEST assay to expand antigen-specific CD4+ T cells, and sequencing came afterward. Isolation of CD4+ T cells took place after nine to ten days of culture. Clones were sequenced by immunoSEQ multiplex PCR, and TCRdb holds only the in-frame ones, with some missing. Of about 54,000 clones detected, around 80% appear once; the ten largest clones hold 2% to 2.5%. The material was CD4+ T cells from PBMCs cultured with HCoV-229E spike peptides, obtained before COVID-19 vaccination. All receptors derive from a human donor who received a COVID-19 vaccine.

The J gene is TRBJ2-1, the V gene TRBV24-1; TRBD2 is a possible D gene (6 bases). Germline V gene data show CDR1 as KGHDR and CDR2 as SFDVKD. V dropped 2 bases and J dropped 9 bases, with 13 bases sitting between them. This CDR3 has 14 amino acids. The CDR3 DNA reads as TGTGCCACCAGTGATTGGACAAAGGGAGGTGAGCAGTTCTTC. Translating it yields CATSDWTKGGEQFF.

The rearrangement uses TRBV7-9 and TRBJ2-4; D perhaps matches TRBD2 (5 bases). Germline V gives CDR1 SEHNR, CDR2 FQNEAQ (reference sequence). V was shortened by 2 bases and J by 8 bases, with 13 bases between the two germline ends. The CDR3 is made up of 14 amino acids. The CDR3 loop is CASSLMAQRDIQYF. The DNA of the CDR3 is TGTGCCAGCAGCTTAATGGCACAGAGGGACATTCAGTACTTC.

The chain is built from TRBV25-1 and TRBJ1-4; D gene uncertain. The CDR3 has 16 amino acids. CDR1 and CDR2 from the germline V gene are MGHDK and SYGVNS. V gave up 0 bases and J gave up 4 bases, with 12 bases separating them. The CDR3 sequence: CASSEYRAAYNEKLFF. The CDR3 DNA sequence: TGTGCCAGCAGTGAATATAGAGCAGCCTATAATGAAAAACTGTTTTTT.

The rearrangement joins TRBV21-1 to TRBJ2-5; the D call of TRBD1 is as the table states it, not checked on the DNA. TRBV21-1 is reported as a pseudogene. The CDR3 loop spans 16 amino acids. CDR3 sequence: CASSKSGQGAEETQYF. DNA of the CDR3: TGTGCCAGCAGCAAAAGCGGGCAGGGGGCCGAGGAGACCCAGTACTTC.

This clone has only a few counts. The CDR3 here is CASSFGPPPFSGANVLTF. The CDR3 nucleotides read TGTGCCAGCAGCTTCGGGCCCCCACCCTTCTCTGGGGCCAACGTCCTGACTTTC. This chain joins TRBV2 and TRBJ2-6; D gene uncertain. V lost 6 bases and J lost 0, with 18 bases in between. Germline V gene sequence: CDR1 SNHLY, CDR2 FYNNEI. This CDR3 is 18 amino acids long.

This clone showed up just a few times. The chain combines TRBV2 with TRBJ2-3, with no clear D. Trimming removed 6 bases from V and 2 bases from J, with 6 bases in between. Per the germline V gene, CDR1 is SNHLY and CDR2 is FYNNEI. The CDR3 is 12 residues long. The CDR3 DNA sequence: TGTGCCAGCAGAGGTTACACAGATACGCAGTATTTT. As protein: CASRGYTDTQYF.

This clone was recorded only once. The chain is built from TRBV24-1 and TRBJ1-1; D not resolved. The germline V and J ends were trimmed by 1 base and 8 bases, with 10 bases remaining between them. The CDR3 contains 13 residues. Germline CDR1 reads KGHDR; CDR2 reads SFDVKD. CDR3 region: CATSDLNREEAFF. DNA for the CDR3: TGTGCCACCAGTGATTTAAATCGAGAAGAAGCTTTCTTT.

The gene calls are TRBV11-2 and TRBJ2-3, with 10 bases identical to TRBD2. The trim removed 4 bases at V and 2 bases at J, leaving 9 bases unmatched. Germline loops: CDR1 SGHAT, CDR2 FQNNGV. CDR3 length: 17 amino acids. The DNA for the CDR3 is TGTGCCAGCAGCTCCAGACTAGCGGGTAAAATCACAGATACGCAGTATTTT. Amino acid sequence: CASSSRLAGKITDTQYF.

V usage is TRBV20-1 and J usage is TRBJ2-1; D is perhaps TRBD1 or TRBD2 (6 bases each). The CDR3 runs 16 residues. Trimming removed 3 bases from V and 0 bases from J, with 15 bases in between. CDR1 and CDR2 from the germline V gene are DFQATT and SNEGSKA (reference sequence). In nucleotides, the CDR3 is TGCAGTGCTAGTCGAGGAGGGGGGAGCTCCTACAATGAGCAGTTCTTC. Its translation: CSASRGGGSSYNEQFF.

This clone was detected only once. This chain links TRBV18 with TRBJ1-1, with D perhaps TRBD1 (5 bases). The CDR3 has 15 residues. V shed 5 bases and J shed 1 base, with 14 bases lying between them. The V gene's germline CDR1 is KGHSH and CDR2 LQKENI. The CDR3 DNA sequence: TGTGCCAGCTCAAGAGCCCTTACAGGGAACACTGAAGCTTTCTTT. Translating it yields CASSRALTGNTEAFF.

V gene TRBV24-1 combines with J gene TRBJ2-3; the match to TRBD2 covers 7 bases. V was clipped by 4 bases and J by 10 bases; unmatched bases: 10. The CDR3 is 14 amino acids. Germline assignment: CDR1 KGHDR and CDR2 SFDVKD. The CDR3 DNA is TGTGCCACCAGTGACTCGGCTGGGGGGGTTCCGCAGTATTTT. Its translation: CATSDSAGGVPQYF.

This clone showed up just once. The chain combines TRBV5-6 with TRBJ2-6; 10 bases are a match to TRBD1. The CDR3 length is 16 residues. Germline CDR1 reads SGHDT; CDR2 reads YYEEEE. With 2 bases clipped from V and 3 bases from J, the junction kept 2 bases outside the gene matches. CDR3 nucleotides: TGTGCCAGCAGCTTAGACAGGGGGCATGGGGCCAACGTCCTGACTTTC. It yields the protein CASSLDRGHGANVLTF.

Written as DNA, the CDR3 is TGTGCCAGCAGTTACTCGGTTCGGGGGGGGAGAGATACGCAGTATTTT. Encoded protein: CASSYSVRGGRDTQYF. This chain links TRBV6-5 with TRBJ2-3; 8 bases align to TRBD2. V trimming: 0 bases; J trimming: 5 bases; junction bases outside the gene matches: 7. The CDR3 has 16 amino acids. The germline gives CDR1 MNHEY, CDR2 SVGAGI.

In its sample, this clone was seen a few times. The CDR3 reads CASSRRSGLMNTEAFF. CDR3 nucleotides: TGTGCCAGCAGCCGAAGATCTGGGTTGATGAACACTGAAGCTTTCTTT. V usage is TRBV2 and J usage is TRBJ1-1, with D unresolved. Germline loops: CDR1 SNHLY, CDR2 FYNNEI. The V and J ends lost 6 bases and 0 bases respectively, with 17 bases between them. This CDR3 has 16 residues.

This chain uses TRBV7-3 with TRBJ2-1, with 9 bases lining up with TRBD2. There are 18 residues in the CDR3. J gave up 4 bases and V 5 bases, and 15 bases lay outside the gene matches. Per germline, CDR1 SGHTA and CDR2 FQGTGA. The CDR3 DNA follows: TGTGCCAGCAGCCACTACCCGCCTATAGCGGGGGCGTACAATGAGCAGTTCTTC. The encoded protein is CASSHYPPIAGAYNEQFF.

The chain has TRBV11-2 and TRBJ2-7, with unresolved D. CDR1 and CDR2 (germline): SGHAT, FQNNGV. V lost 1 base, J lost 2 bases, and 6 bases lay in between. The CDR3 loop spans 13 amino acids. The CDR3 protein is CASSLGRAYEQYV. CDR3 nucleotides: TGTGCCAGCAGCTTAGGCAGAGCCTACGAGCAGTACGTC.

The chain has TRBV5-8 and TRBJ2-3; TRBD1 matches 8 bases. Trimming cost V 2 bases and J 1 base; bases outside gene matches: 6. Per the germline V gene, CDR1 is SGHTS and CDR2 is YDEGEE. The CDR3 has 16 amino acids. CDR3 nucleotide sequence: TGTGCCAGCAGCTTACTCCCGGGACAGGGCACAGATACGCAGTATTTT. Residues: CASSLLPGQGTDTQYF.

CDR3 protein: CASSSGHADSYNEQFF. CDR3 DNA: TGTGCCAGCAGCTCGGGACATGCGGACTCCTACAATGAGCAGTTCTTC. The genes are TRBV7-8 and TRBJ2-1; a possible D gene is TRBD1 (6 bases). Looked up from germline, CDR1 is SGHVS and CDR2 is FQNEAQ. The CDR3 sequence is 16 residues long. Trimming removed 4 bases at V and 0 bases at J, with 13 bases between.

The chain is built from TRBV5-4 and TRBJ2-5, with D perhaps TRBD1 or TRBD2 (5 bases each). Germline V gene sequence: CDR1 SGHNT, CDR2 YYREEE (reference sequence). The CDR3 sequence is 14 residues long. The V and J ends lost 4 bases and 4 bases respectively, with 14 bases between them. CDR3: CASSPDLGGETQYF. The CDR3 nucleotides read TGTGCCAGCAGCCCTGACCTTGGGGGAGAGACCCAGTACTTC.

The chain links TRBV19 to TRBJ2-4; D possibly corresponds to TRBD2 (5 bases). The V gene lost 2 bases and the J gene lost 8 bases, with 13 bases spanning the gap. The germline V gene has CDR1 LNHDA and CDR2 SQIVND (reference sequence). The CDR3 runs to 14 residues. Here the CDR3 DNA reads TGTGCCAGTAGTATACACCTTCTCGGGGACATTCAGTACTTC. Encoded protein: CASSIHLLGDIQYF.

The chain employs TRBV5-1 and TRBJ1-6; TRBD1 matches at 7 bases. From germline, CDR1 is SGHRS and CDR2 YFSETQ. This CDR3 comprises 15 residues. With 3 bases clipped from V and 7 bases from J, the junction kept 7 bases outside the gene matches. The CDR3: CASSSLGTANSPLHF. The CDR3 nucleotides are TGCGCCAGCAGCTCCCTGGGGACAGCGAATTCACCCCTCCACTTT.